This TCR beta chain emerged from a study of blood T cell repertoires in COVID-19. About the study: In each case, the material was cDNA or gDNA derived from T cells, B-cell-depleted T cells, or PBMCs.

Trimming took off 5 bases at V and 8 bases at J, with 15 bases between the two ends. The CDR3 consists of 13 residues. Germline loops: CDR1 LGHDT, CDR2 YNNKEL (reference sequence). Only in-frame clones appear in the TCRdb table, and some are missing; sequencing was by immunoSEQ multiplex PCR. Counted here are roughly 250,000 clones, approximately 80% occurring once; the ten biggest clones make up about 9.5%. This receptor was identified in an elderly woman with acute or convalescent COVID-19. V and J are TRBV3-1 (or the pseudogene TRBV3-2) and TRBJ1-2; possible D gene TRBD1, 5 bases. Specimen: peripheral blood. The CDR3 here is CASSYQGAGGYTF. The CDR3 DNA sequence: TGTGCCAGCAGCTACCAGGGTGCGGGGGGCTACACCTTC.